Listed below are T cell receptor beta chains from one sample, sequenced in a study of shared clonotypes between healthy human individuals. Using immunoSEQ multiplex PCR, the repertoire was profiled, and TCRdb retains in-frame clones only, with some absent. The sample holds about 1.4 million clones; around 97% are singletons and the top ten take approximately 1.1%. The specimen sequenced was naive CD4+ T cells sorted from blood. These TCRs come from a man aged 25 to 40 in good health. The CDR3 runs from the conserved cysteine through the conserved F or W. Each record gives: clone size, J gene, V gene, D gene, CDR3 DNA, CDR3 protein. D genes are given only for firm matches. Rows give clone size only sometimes, using once, few, many, or a class for an expanded clone.

once | TRBJ1-1 | TRBV7-9 | . | TGTGCCAGCACCACAGCGGGGGTCACTGAAGCTTTCTTT | CASTTAGVTEAFF
. | TRBJ2-1 | TRBV9 | . | TGTGCCAGCAGCGTAGCTACGACGGGAGAGCAGTTCTTC | CASSVATTGEQFF
. | TRBJ1-2 | TRBV2 | TRBD1 | TGTGCCAGCAGTGATCGGGACAGGAGAGCTAACTATGGCTACACCTTC | CASSDRDRRANYGYTF
. | TRBJ1-5 | TRBV21-1 | . | TGTGCCAGCAGGGACAGGGCCCATCAGCCCCAGCATTTT | CASRDRAHQPQHF
. | TRBJ2-1 | TRBV5-6 | . | TGTGCCAGCAGCTTGGGAGACAATGAGCAGTTCTTC | CASSLGDNEQFF
. | TRBJ1-1 | TRBV11-3 | . | TGTGCCAGCAGCTTAGTCTCCCACACTGAAGCTTTCTTT | CASSLVSHTEAFF
. | TRBJ2-1 | TRBV9 | . | TGTGCCAGCAGCGTAGCTGAGCGACACAATGAGCAGTTCTTC | CASSVAERHNEQFF
. | TRBJ1-1 | TRBV2 | . | TGTGCCAGCAGGAGGGTGAACACTGAAGCTTTCTTT | CASRRVNTEAFF
. | TRBJ2-1 | TRBV7-9 | . | TGTGCCAGCAGCTTGAGGGGCGACTTCTACAATGAGCAGTTCTTC | CASSLRGDFYNEQFF
. | TRBJ2-7 | TRBV5-5 | . | TGTGCCAGCAGCTTCCTGACAGAATACGAGCAGTACTTC | CASSFLTEYEQYF
. | TRBJ1-2 | TRBV18 | TRBD1 | TGTGCCAGCTCACCAACGGGGACAGGGCCTAGTAATGGCTACACCTTC | CASSPTGTGPSNGYTF
. | TRBJ2-3 | TRBV6-1 | . | TGTGCCAGCAGCCCATTGAAAGATACGCAGTATTTT | CASSPLKDTQYF
. | TRBJ1-2 | TRBV2 | . | TGTGCCAGCAGTGAACCACCGACTAACTATGGCTACACCTTC | CASSEPPTNYGYTF
. | TRBJ2-2 | TRBV5-1 | TRBD1 | TGCGCCAGCAGCACCGGGACAGGGAGAGTCGGGGAGCTGTTTTTT | CASSTGTGRVGELFF
. | TRBJ2-7 | TRBV5-1 | . | TGCGCCAGCAGCACTGGACCGGCGCCCTACGAGCAGTACTTC | CASSTGPAPYEQYF
. | TRBJ2-7 | TRBV10-1 | TRBD2 | TGCGCCAGCAATCATGCTGGACTAGCGGGAGTCGAGCAGTACTTC | CASNHAGLAGVEQYF
. | TRBJ2-1 | TRBV7-9 | . | TGTGCCAGCAGCTTGGGCGCCTACAATGAGCAGTTCTTC | CASSLGAYNEQFF
once | TRBJ1-3 | TRBV7-9 | . | TGTGCCAGCAGCTTTGGGGGATCTGGAAACACCATATATTTT | CASSFGGSGNTIYF
few | TRBJ2-2 | TRBV7-2 | TRBD1 | TGTGCCAGCAGCTTCGACAGGGCCACCGGGGAGCTGTTTTTT | CASSFDRATGELFF
. | TRBJ1-5 | TRBV19 | . | TGTGCCAGTAACCCAACAGGTTTCCGACAGCCCCAGCATTTT | CASNPTGFRQPQHF
. | TRBJ2-5 | TRBV5-6 | TRBD2 | TGTGCCAGCAGCCAACTAGCGGGAGGTGAGACCCAGTACTTC | CASSQLAGGETQYF
. | TRBJ2-7 | TRBV5-4 | TRBD1 | TGTGCCAGCAGCCCGGGACAGCTGGAATACGAGCAGTACTTC | CASSPGQLEYEQYF
. | TRBJ2-3 | TRBV5-4 | TRBD1 | TGTGCCAGCAGCATAGACAGGGGGTTGTCAGATACGCAGTATTTT | CASSIDRGLSDTQYF
. | TRBJ2-3 | TRBV5-1 | TRBD2 | TGCGCCAGCAGCTTGGGGGCGGGAGCTGGCACAGATACGCAGTATTTT | CASSLGAGAGTDTQYF
. | TRBJ2-1 | TRBV7-9 | . | TGTGCCAGCAGCTTAGCTTCACTTGCTTGGGAGCAGTTCTTC | CASSLASLAWEQFF
. | TRBJ1-1 | TRBV7-8 | . | TGTGCCAGCAGCTTAGGAGGGTTTCAAACGAGTGCTTTCTTT | CASSLGGFQTSAFF
. | TRBJ2-5 | TRBV7-9 | . | TGTGCCAGCAGCTTAGGGGTAGGGACCGTCCAAGAGACCCAGTACTTC | CASSLGVGTVQETQYF
. | TRBJ2-7 | TRBV6-5 | . | TGTGCCAGCAGTCCTGAGGGACACCCCTACTACGAGCAGTACTTC | CASSPEGHPYYEQYF
. | TRBJ2-7 | TRBV5-6 | . | TGTGCCAGCAGCCCAGTCGGGAGTTCCTACGAGCAGTACTTC | CASSPVGSSYEQYF
. | TRBJ2-2 | TRBV7-9 | . | TGTGCCAGCAGCGTCTACACCGGGGAGCTGTTTTTT | CASSVYTGELFF
. | TRBJ1-2 | TRBV19 | TRBD1 | TGTGCCAGTAGCCTCAGACAGGGGCCCTATGGCTACACCTTC | CASSLRQGPYGYTF
. | TRBJ2-1 | TRBV5-1 | . | TGCGCCAGCAGCTTGGATGGGGACTCCTACAATGAGCAGTTCTTC | CASSLDGDSYNEQFF
. | TRBJ2-7 | TRBV25-1 | TRBD1 | TGTGCCAGCGAGTACCCGGGACAGGGATTGTCGGGTTCCTACGAGCAGTACTTC | CASEYPGQGLSGSYEQYF
. | TRBJ1-5 | TRBV28 | . | TGTGCCAGCAGTTCCCCGGGACAGCCCCAGCATTTT | CASSSPGQPQHF
. | TRBJ2-1 | TRBV6-5 | TRBD1 | TGTGCCAGCAGTTTACCGGGACAGGTCAATGAGCAGTTCTTC | CASSLPGQVNEQFF
. | TRBJ2-6 | TRBV29-1 | TRBD1 | TGCAGCGTTCCGGGACAGGGGGCTGGGGCCAACGTCCTGACTTTC | CSVPGQGAGANVLTF
once | TRBJ2-7 | TRBV10-3 | TRBD1 | TGTGCCACTCTGGGACAGGAGGTCGAGCAGTACTTC | CATLGQEVEQYF
. | TRBJ1-5 | TRBV27 | TRBD1 | TGTGCCAGCAGATACGGGACAGAGAATCAGCCCCAGCATTTT | CASRYGTENQPQHF
few | TRBJ1-1 | TRBV7-2 | TRBD1 | TGTGCCAGCAGCTCCGGACAGGGCGGGTGGACTTTCTTT | CASSSGQGGWTFF
. | TRBJ2-3 | TRBV5-1 | TRBD2 | TGCGCCAGCAGCTTGGAGAGTGCGGGAGGCACAGATACGCAGTATTTT | CASSLESAGGTDTQYF
. | TRBJ2-7 | TRBV19 | TRBD2 | TGTGCCAGTTCCGGACTAGCGGGAAACGAGCAGTACTTC | CASSGLAGNEQYF
. | TRBJ2-6 | TRBV2 | . | TGTGCCAGCAGTCGGTACTCTGGGGCCAACGTCCTGACTTTC | CASSRYSGANVLTF
. | TRBJ1-1 | TRBV19 | . | TGTGCCAGTGGGGAAACAGGACGGCTGAACACTGAAGCTTTCTTT | CASGETGRLNTEAFF
. | TRBJ1-1 | TRBV7-9 | . | TGTGCCAGCAGCGTCGGGGACGCTTTGGGGACTGAAGCTTTCTTT | CASSVGDALGTEAFF
. | TRBJ2-1 | TRBV30 | . | TGTGCCTGGTGTCTAGCGCAATTCAATGAGCAGTTCTTC | CAWCLAQFNEQFF
. | TRBJ2-5 | TRBV5-1 | . | TGCGCCAGCAGCAGCGGCTTAGTCCTCCAAGAGACCCAGTACTTC | CASSSGLVLQETQYF
. | TRBJ2-7 | TRBV5-1 | TRBD2 | TGCGCCAGCAGCTTGAGGTCGACTAGCGGGAGCATCTACGAGCAGTACTTC | CASSLRSTSGSIYEQYF
. | TRBJ2-5 | TRBV11-3 | . | TGTGCCAGCAGCATCTTGGAGCCCGCGGAGACCCAGTACTTC | CASSILEPAETQYF
. | TRBJ2-2 | TRBV9 | TRBD1 | TGTGCCAGCAGCAGACAGGGGGCAATAAACACCGGGGAGCTGTTTTTT | CASSRQGAINTGELFF
. | TRBJ2-3 | TRBV6-5 | TRBD1 | TGTGCCAGCAGTTTAGGGGGCGGCACAGATACGCAGTATTTT | CASSLGGGTDTQYF
. | TRBJ1-4 | TRBV7-9 | TRBD1 | TGTGCCAGCAGCTTCACTTCATGGACAGGTGGGAAGACTAATGAAAAACTGTTTTTT | CASSFTSWTGGKTNEKLFF
. | TRBJ1-2 | TRBV7-2 | . | TGTGCCAGCAGCTTGAGGGGGGCGTACTATGGCTACACCTTC | CASSLRGAYYGYTF
. | TRBJ1-1 | TRBV6-5 | . | TGTGCCAGCAGTTATTCGCACCGGTGGGCTGAAGCTTTCTTT | CASSYSHRWAEAFF
few | TRBJ1-2 | TRBV11-2 | . | TGTGCCAGCAGCTTAGAAGGGCATGGCTACACCTTC | CASSLEGHGYTF
. | TRBJ2-7 | TRBV6-1 | . | TGTGCCAGCAAGCAGGAGGGAATTTCCTCCTACGAGCAGTACTTC | CASKQEGISSYEQYF
once | TRBJ2-5 | TRBV7-2 | TRBD2 | TGTGCCAGCAGCCCCAGGAGGGGTAGCGGGAGGCTTCAAGAGACCCAGTACTTC | CASSPRRGSGRLQETQYF
. | TRBJ1-1 | TRBV4-1 | . | TGCGCCAGCGGGATCCCGGGGGGGCGGACTGAAGCTTTCTTT | CASGIPGGRTEAFF